The clone carrying this T cell receptor (beta chain) was picked up a small number of times. The entry originates in a study of shared clonotypes between healthy human individuals. Libraries were prepared by immunoSEQ multiplex PCR; TCRdb keeps only in-frame clonotypes and omits some of them. The sample holds approximately 330,000 clones; 73% are singletons and the top ten take 10%. The germline CDR1 and CDR2 sequences are MDHEN and SYDVKM. V lost 6 bases and J lost 3, with 8 bases in between. The CDR3 consists of 12 residues. Sequencing input: memory CD4+ T cells sorted from blood. Subset indicated: CD45RA-negative fraction. The origin of this receptor is a man aged 25 to 45 in good health. The chain links TRBV28 to TRBJ1-2, with D possibly being TRBD1 (5 bases). CDR3 nucleotide sequence: TGTGCCAGCAGCCCAGGGTACTATGGCTACACCTTC. Protein sequence: CASSPGYYGYTF.